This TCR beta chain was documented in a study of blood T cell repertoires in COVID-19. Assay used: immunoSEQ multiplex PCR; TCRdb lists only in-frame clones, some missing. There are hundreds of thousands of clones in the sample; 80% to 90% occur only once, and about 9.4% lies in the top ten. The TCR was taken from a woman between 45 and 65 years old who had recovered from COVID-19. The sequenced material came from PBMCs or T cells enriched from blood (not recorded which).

DNA for the CDR3: TGTGCCAGTCGGACAGGGGACCATCAGCCCCAGCATTTT. Translation gives CASRTGDHQPQHF. This rearrangement joins TRBV19 to TRBJ1-5; TRBD1 aligns across 9 bases. CDR3 length: 13 residues. The V and J ends lost 8 bases and 5 bases, in that order; junction bases with no gene match: 4. Germline CDR1 LNHDA, CDR2 SQIVND (reference sequence).